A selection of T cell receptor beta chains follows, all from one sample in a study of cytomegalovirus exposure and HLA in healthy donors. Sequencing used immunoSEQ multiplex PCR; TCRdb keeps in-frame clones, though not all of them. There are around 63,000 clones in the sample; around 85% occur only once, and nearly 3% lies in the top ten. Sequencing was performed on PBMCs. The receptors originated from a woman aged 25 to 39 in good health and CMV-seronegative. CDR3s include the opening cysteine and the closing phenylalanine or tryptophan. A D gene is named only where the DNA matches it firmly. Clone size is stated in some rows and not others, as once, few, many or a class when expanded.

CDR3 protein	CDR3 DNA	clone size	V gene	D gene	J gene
CASSQLRRTQNTEAFF	TGCGCCAGCAGCCAACTACGTCGGACACAGAACACTGAAGCTTTCTTT	few	TRBV4-1	NA	TRBJ1-1
CAWSVLAGGRDEQFF	TGTGCCTGGAGTGTCCTGGCGGGAGGGAGGGATGAGCAGTTCTTC	few	TRBV30	TRBD2	TRBJ2-1
CASSGQGAYGYTF	TGTGCCAGCAGCGGACAGGGGGCGTATGGCTACACCTTC	few	TRBV14	TRBD1	TRBJ1-2
CASSGTGNVRLNTIYF	TGTGCCAGCAGCGGGACAGGGAACGTGAGGTTGAACACCATATATTTT	NA	TRBV7-2	TRBD1	TRBJ1-3
CASSYRVPGANVLTF	TGTGCCAGCAGCTACAGGGTACCTGGGGCCAACGTCCTGACTTTC	NA	TRBV5-6	NA	TRBJ2-6
CAWSPWTGYEQYF	TGTGCCTGGAGTCCTTGGACAGGGTACGAGCAGTACTTC	NA	TRBV30	TRBD1	TRBJ2-7
CATTNRGSYEQYF	TGTGCCACTACGAACCGAGGCTCCTACGAGCAGTACTTC	NA	TRBV6-6	NA	TRBJ2-7
CASSAIRSVTQYF	TGTGCCAGCAGCGCAATACGGTCCGTGACCCAGTACTTC	NA	TRBV7-2	NA	TRBJ2-5
CAARGDPTGPGSGNTIYF	TGTGCCGCCAGGGGAGACCCCACAGGGCCGGGGTCTGGAAACACCATATATTTT	NA	TRBV2	NA	TRBJ1-3
CASSPPSGTAFGEQFF	TGTGCCAGCTCACCCCCTTCCGGGACAGCCTTTGGAGAGCAGTTCTTC	NA	TRBV18	TRBD1	TRBJ2-1
CASSSTGMDYGYTF	TGTGCCAGCAGCTCGACAGGGATGGACTATGGCTACACCTTC	NA	TRBV11-2	TRBD1	TRBJ1-2
CASSGTEGNSPLHF	TGTGCCAGCAGCGGGACAGAGGGCAATTCACCCCTCCACTTT	NA	TRBV9	NA	TRBJ1-6
CASSSGNVQGTDTQYF	TGTGCCAGCAGCTCTGGCAATGTACAGGGAACGGATACGCAGTATTTT	NA	TRBV11-3	NA	TRBJ2-3
CASSYTSGNTIYF	TGTGCCAGCAGTTACACTTCTGGAAACACCATATATTTT	once	TRBV6-5	NA	TRBJ1-3
CASTRGGRDNEQFF	TGTGCCAGCACCCGAGGGGGCCGGGACAATGAGCAGTTCTTC	NA	TRBV5-4	TRBD1	TRBJ2-1
CASSGQGNQPQHF	TGTGCCAGCTCAGGACAGGGGAATCAGCCCCAGCATTTT	NA	TRBV18	TRBD1	TRBJ1-5
CASSPSSRRSTDTQYF	TGTGCCAGCAGCCCGTCCTCCCGGCGGAGCACAGATACGCAGTATTTT	NA	TRBV14	NA	TRBJ2-3
CASSYSTGATEAFF	TGTGCCAGCAGTTACTCGACAGGGGCCACTGAAGCTTTCTTT	NA	TRBV27	TRBD1	TRBJ1-1
CASSTQGTGELFF	TGTGCCAGTAGTACACAGGGAACCGGGGAGCTGTTTTTT	NA	TRBV19	NA	TRBJ2-2
CASSLGLGRELMYEQFF	TGTGCCAGCAGCCTGGGCCTAGGGCGGGAGTTAATGTATGAGCAGTTCTTC	NA	TRBV7-9	TRBD2	TRBJ2-1
CAWSTGYGYTF	TGTGCCTGGAGTACGGGGTATGGCTACACCTTC	once	TRBV30	NA	TRBJ1-2
CASILRGHYGYTF	TGTGCCAGCATCCTCAGGGGCCACTATGGCTACACCTTC	NA	TRBV6-6	NA	TRBJ1-2
CASSQVMAGTGENYGYTF	TGTGCCAGCAGCCAAGTCATGGCGGGGACAGGGGAGAACTATGGCTACACCTTC	NA	TRBV14	TRBD1	TRBJ1-2
CASSIAEGAPKAFF	TGTGCCAGTAGTATAGCCGAGGGGGCTCCGAAAGCTTTCTTT	NA	TRBV19	TRBD1	TRBJ1-1
CASSAGRNYGYTF	TGTGCCAGCAGCGCGGGACGGAACTATGGCTACACCTTC	few	TRBV7-2	NA	TRBJ1-2
CASSLDRGNNYGYTF	TGTGCCAGCAGCTTGGACAGGGGCAACAACTATGGCTACACCTTC	NA	TRBV5-4	TRBD1	TRBJ1-2
CASSSTRTDDRQFF	TGTGCCAGCAGTTCGACTCGGACAGACGATCGGCAGTTCTTC	NA	TRBV28	NA	TRBJ2-1
CASSIEQGYGYTF	TGTGCCAGTAGTATAGAGCAGGGGTATGGCTACACCTTC	NA	TRBV19	NA	TRBJ1-2
CATSRDRDRLGNEQFF	TGTGCCACCAGCAGAGATCGAGACAGGTTGGGGAATGAGCAGTTCTTC	NA	TRBV15	NA	TRBJ2-1
CAWSSGYGTDTQYF	TGTGCCTGGAGTTCGGGATATGGCACAGATACGCAGTATTTT	NA	TRBV30	NA	TRBJ2-3
CATSRDVGGRLATF	TGTGCCACCAGCAGAGATGTCGGGGGACGTCTCGCTACCTTC	NA	TRBV15	NA	TRBJ1-2